One and the same sample provided the 3 T cell receptor beta chains below, sequenced in a study of T cell responses to AZD1222 COVID-19 vaccine. Here immunoSEQ multiplex PCR was the method, and the copy in TCRdb shows in-frame clones only, minus some. The sample shows 120,000 or so clones, around 91% of them seen only once. Source: peripheral blood, taken on day 0 of AZD1222 vaccination. These receptors all stem from an adult in good health.

The chain joins TRBV6-5 to TRBJ1-3; D remains ambiguous. CDR1 MNHEY and CDR2 SVGAGI come from the germline V gene. CDR3 length equals 12 residues. Between the trimmed V and J ends, which lost 7 bases and 2 bases, there was a span of 6 bases. CDR3 protein: CASMGAGNTIYF. In DNA, the CDR3 is TGTGCCAGCATGGGAGCTGGAAACACCATATATTTT.

V gene TRBV7-9 combines with J gene TRBJ1-1; D gene ambiguous. This CDR3 spans 12 amino acids. Germline V gives CDR1 SEHNR, CDR2 FQNEAQ (reference sequence). V was cut by 5 bases and J by 10 bases, with 14 bases left in between. The CDR3 protein is CASSLTRAGAFF. CDR3 DNA: TGTGCCAGCAGCCTGACGAGGGCAGGAGCTTTCTTT.

J is TRBJ1-1 and V is TRBV5-4; D may be TRBD1 (6 bases). This CDR3 has 13 residues. Looked up from germline, CDR1 is SGHNT and CDR2 is YYREEE (reference sequence). Trimming removed 0 bases at V and 5 bases at J, with 8 bases between. DNA of the CDR3: TGTGCCAGCAGCTTGGGGGGGCGGACTGAAGCTTTCTTT. Translated, it gives CASSLGGRTEAFF.